A few counts support the clone carrying this T cell receptor beta chain. Its antigen is not identified. Germline CDR1 reads SGHTA; CDR2 reads FQGNSA. Trimming took 1 base from V and 7 from J, leaving 10 bases between them. The CDR3 consists of 13 residues. MiXCR, applied by TCRdb to the RT-PCR reads, yields one record per CDR3 protein. Here the sample spans approximately 520,000 distinct CDR3 sequences, about 25% being singletons. This specimen belongs to a study of response to subunit inactivated influenza vaccine. The study, taken as a whole, reports: Authors suggested each seasonal influenza vaccination recruits few new T cells.

This TCR derives from a man aged 50 to 59 who received an inactivated influenza vaccine. V usage is TRBV7-2 and J usage is TRBJ1-1, with D unresolved. The sample was CD4+ T cells sorted from PBMCs, taken roughly 5 days after vaccination. This chain's CDR3 is CASSLVVEGEAFF. The CDR3 nucleotides are TGTGCCAGCAGCTTAGTTGTGGAGGGTGAAGCTTTCTTT.